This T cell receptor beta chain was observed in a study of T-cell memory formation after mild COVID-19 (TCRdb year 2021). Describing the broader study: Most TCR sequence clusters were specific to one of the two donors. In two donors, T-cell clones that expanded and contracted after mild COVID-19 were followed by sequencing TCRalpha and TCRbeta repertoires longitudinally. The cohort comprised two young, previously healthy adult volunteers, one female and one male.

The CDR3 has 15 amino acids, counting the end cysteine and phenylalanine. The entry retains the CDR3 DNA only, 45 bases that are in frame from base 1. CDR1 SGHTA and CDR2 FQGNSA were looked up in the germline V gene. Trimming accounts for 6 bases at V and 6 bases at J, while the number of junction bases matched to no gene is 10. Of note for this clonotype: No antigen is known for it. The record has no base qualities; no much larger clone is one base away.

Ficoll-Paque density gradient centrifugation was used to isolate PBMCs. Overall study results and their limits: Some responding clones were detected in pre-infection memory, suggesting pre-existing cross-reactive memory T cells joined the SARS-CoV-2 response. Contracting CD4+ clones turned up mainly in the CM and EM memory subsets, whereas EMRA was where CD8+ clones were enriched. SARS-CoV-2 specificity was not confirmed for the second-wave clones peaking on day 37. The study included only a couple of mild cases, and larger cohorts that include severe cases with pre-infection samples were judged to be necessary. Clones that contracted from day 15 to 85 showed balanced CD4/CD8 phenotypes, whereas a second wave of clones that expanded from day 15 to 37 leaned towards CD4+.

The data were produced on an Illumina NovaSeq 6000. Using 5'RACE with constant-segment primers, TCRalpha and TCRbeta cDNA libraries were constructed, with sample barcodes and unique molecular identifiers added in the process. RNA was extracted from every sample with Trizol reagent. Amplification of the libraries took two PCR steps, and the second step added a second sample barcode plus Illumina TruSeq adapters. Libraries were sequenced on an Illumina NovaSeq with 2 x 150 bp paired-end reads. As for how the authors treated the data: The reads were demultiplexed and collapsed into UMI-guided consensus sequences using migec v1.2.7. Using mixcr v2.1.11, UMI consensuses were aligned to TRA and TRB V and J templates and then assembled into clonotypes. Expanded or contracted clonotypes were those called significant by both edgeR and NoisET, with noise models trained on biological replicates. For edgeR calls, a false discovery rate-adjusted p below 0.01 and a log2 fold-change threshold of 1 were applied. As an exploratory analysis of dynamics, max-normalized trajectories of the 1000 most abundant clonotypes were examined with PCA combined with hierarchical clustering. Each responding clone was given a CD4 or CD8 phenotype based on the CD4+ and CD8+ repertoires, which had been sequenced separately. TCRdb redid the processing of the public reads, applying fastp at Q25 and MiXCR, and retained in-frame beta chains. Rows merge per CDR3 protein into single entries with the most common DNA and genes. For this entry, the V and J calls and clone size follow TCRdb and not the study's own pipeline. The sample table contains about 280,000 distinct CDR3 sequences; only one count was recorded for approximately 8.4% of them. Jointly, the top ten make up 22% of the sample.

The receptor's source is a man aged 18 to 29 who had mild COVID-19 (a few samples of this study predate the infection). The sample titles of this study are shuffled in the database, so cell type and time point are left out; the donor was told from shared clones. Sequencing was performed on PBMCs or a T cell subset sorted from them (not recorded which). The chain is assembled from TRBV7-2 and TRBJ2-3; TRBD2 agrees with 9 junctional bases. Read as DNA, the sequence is TGTGCCAGCAGTTCCCGCGGGGGGGATCCTGATACGCAGTATTTT. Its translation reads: CASSSRGGDPDTQYF.